A single sample is the source of the 25 T cell receptor beta chains below, sequenced in a study of blood T cell repertoires in COVID-19. Some clones are missing from TCRdb's copy, which holds only in-frame ones; the method was immunoSEQ multiplex PCR. The table includes about 270,000 clones, 85% to 90% detected once. Sequenced sample: PBMCs or T cells enriched from blood (not recorded which). These receptors were obtained from a man aged 18-30 years who had recovered from COVID-19.

The chain employs TRBV2 and TRBJ2-7; D not resolved. The V gene's germline CDR1 is SNHLY and CDR2 FYNNEI. This CDR3 is 12 amino acids long. With 6 bases removed from V and 3 bases from J, the gap between germline ends came to 9 bases. CDR3 sequence (DNA): TGTGCCAGCAGCCCGACGGGCTACGAGCAGTACTTC. It yields the protein CASSPTGYEQYF.

The genes are TRBV28 and TRBJ2-7; D is unclear. Germline V gene lookup returns CDR1 MDHEN and CDR2 SYDVKM. V was cut by 3 bases and J by 0 bases, with 6 bases left in between. This CDR3 has 13 residues. CDR3 DNA: TGTGCCAGCAGTTTGGGCCTCTCCTACGAGCAGTACTTC. Translating it yields CASSLGLSYEQYF. Full variable domain (missing parts from reference TRBV28 and TRBJ2-7): DVKVTQSSRYLVKRTGEKVFLECVQDMDHENMFWYRQDPGLGLRLIYFSYDVKMKEKGDIPEGYSVSREKKERFSLILESASTNQTSMYLCASSLGLSYEQYFGPGTRLTVT.

V gene TRBV15 combines with J gene TRBJ2-7, with a possible D match to TRBD2 (5 bases). V lost 5 bases to trimming and J lost 5 bases, with 13 bases between them. CDR3 size: 13 residues. Germline V gene lookup returns CDR1 LNHNV and CDR2 YYDKDF (reference sequence). The CDR3 DNA reads TGTGCCACCAGCCTAACGGGAAACGACGAGCAGTACTTC. Amino acids: CATSLTGNDEQYF.

The chain couples TRBV20-1 to TRBJ2-7; 10 positions agree with TRBD2. J lost 3 bases, V lost 3 bases, and 2 bases had no gene match. The CDR3 extends over 13 amino acids. Germline loops: CDR1 DFQATT, CDR2 SNEGSKA (reference sequence). CDR3 in amino acids: CSASTSGVYEQYF. CDR3 coding DNA: TGCAGTGCTAGTACTAGCGGGGTCTACGAGCAGTACTTC.

J is TRBJ2-7 and V is TRBV10-3; maybe TRBD2 (5 bases). CDR1 is ENHRY and CDR2 is SYGVKD in the germline V gene. V lost 0 bases to trimming and J lost 0 bases, with 9 bases between them. This CDR3 comprises 15 residues. The CDR3 region has the DNA TGTGCCATCAGTGAGTCGAGCGGAGCCTCCTACGAGCAGTACTTC. Amino acid sequence: CAISESSGASYEQYF.

The V call is TRBV7-9, the J call TRBJ2-2, with D hard to call. The CDR3 totals 15 residues. Trimming stripped 5 bases from V and 4 bases from J, with 14 bases between. Germline V CDR1 and CDR2: SEHNR, FQNEAQ (reference sequence). As DNA, the CDR3 is TGTGCCAGCAGCGCGTCCCCCTTTTCCACCGGGGAGCTGTTTTTT. Its translation: CASSASPFSTGELFF.

This chain connects TRBV6-1 to TRBJ2-7; D gene ambiguous. Looked up from germline, CDR1 is MNHNS and CDR2 is SASEGT. V lost 2 bases and J lost 4, with 6 bases in between. The CDR3 spans 12 residues. The CDR3 sequence is CASSEPGYEQYF. The CDR3 DNA sequence: TGTGCCAGCAGTGAACCCGGGTACGAGCAGTACTTC.

This clone appeared many times. V is TRBV4-1 and J is TRBJ2-2; 10 positions agree with TRBD2. The germline CDR1 and CDR2 sequences are MGHRA and YSYEKL. V was clipped by 1 base and J by 7 bases; unmatched bases: 6. There are 16 residues in the CDR3. The CDR3 DNA sequence: TGCGCCAGCAGCCAAGCTGCAGCGGGGGGGGGCGGGGAGCTGTTTTTT. Translating it yields CASSQAAAGGGGELFF.

The rearrangement uses TRBV13 and TRBJ2-1, with 13 bases identical to TRBD2. J lost 7 bases, V lost 5 bases, and 11 bases had no gene match. CDR1 PRHDT and CDR2 FYEKMQ come from the germline V gene (reference sequence). There are 17 residues in the CDR3. Here the CDR3 DNA reads TGTGCCAGCAGCCCCCGACTAGCGGGAGGTCTTAGGAATGAGCAGTTCTTC. Its protein product is CASSPRLAGGLRNEQFF. Full variable domain (outside the CDR3, taken from reference TRBV13 and TRBJ2-1): AAGVIQSPRHLIKEKRETATLKCYPIPRHDTVYWYQQGPGQDPQFLISFYEKMQSDKGSIPDRFSAQQFSDYHSELNMSSLELGDSALYFCASSPRLAGGLRNEQFFGPGTRLTVL.

The V gene is TRBV9, the J gene TRBJ2-3, with 8 nucleotides matching TRBD1. The V and J ends lost 3 bases and 3 bases, in that order; junction bases with no gene match: 9. The length of the CDR3 is 16 residues. Germline CDR1 is SGDLS and CDR2 is YYNGEE. For the CDR3, the DNA is TGTGCCAGCAGCGCTCAGACAGGGGAATGGACAGATACGCAGTATTTT. Protein product: CASSAQTGEWTDTQYF.

This chain links TRBV28 with TRBJ2-2; possibly TRBD1 for D (6 bases). Germline CDR1 reads MDHEN; CDR2 reads SYDVKM. The CDR3 consists of 14 residues. V was clipped by 5 bases and J by 4 bases, with 11 bases between them. CDR3 residues: CASSIQGGTGELFF. The CDR3 DNA sequence: TGTGCCAGCAGTATACAGGGTGGCACCGGGGAGCTGTTTTTT.

V and J are TRBV12-3 or TRBV12-4 and TRBJ2-7; a weak D match, TRBD1 (5 bases). V lost 7 bases and J lost 3, with 7 bases in between. The CDR3 is 11 amino acids. The CDR3 is CASTTGYEQYF. The CDR3 DNA follows: TGTGCCAGCACCACAGGCTACGAGCAGTACTTC.

CDR3 protein: CASSLIRTGDVANEKLFF. The DNA for the CDR3 is TGTGCCAGCAGTTTGATTCGGACAGGGGATGTAGCTAATGAAAAACTGTTTTTT. V usage is TRBV27 and J usage is TRBJ1-4; TRBD1 matches at 9 bases. Germline values: CDR1 MNHEY, CDR2 SMNVEV (reference sequence). V was clipped by 3 bases and J by 3 bases; unmatched bases: 11. The CDR3 contains 18 residues.

The V and J genes are TRBV7-2 and TRBJ2-1, with a weak D call TRBD2 (5 bases). V was trimmed by 1 base and J by 8 bases, leaving 9 bases between them. Germline V gene sequence: CDR1 SGHTA, CDR2 FQGNSA. This CDR3 is built from 13 residues. DNA for the CDR3: TGTGCCAGCAGCTTAGGCGTAGCGTATGAGCAGTTCTTC. Its protein product is CASSLGVAYEQFF.

This clone appeared a single time. The chain is built from TRBV28 and TRBJ1-2; a weak D match, TRBD1 (6 bases). CDR1 is MDHEN and CDR2 is SYDVKM in the germline V gene. The CDR3 runs to 15 residues. With 5 bases removed from V and 0 bases from J, the gap between germline ends came to 13 bases. The CDR3, as DNA: TGTGCCAGCAGTCAAAGGACAGCAGCTAACTATGGCTACACCTTC. It yields the protein CASSQRTAANYGYTF.

The genes are TRBV6-1 and TRBJ1-4, with a weak D call TRBD1 (5 bases). The V gene's germline CDR1 is MNHNS and CDR2 SASEGT. This CDR3 contains 17 residues. V dropped 6 bases and J dropped 3 bases, with 20 bases sitting between them. CDR3 DNA: TGTGCCAGCAGCGAACGCGACCTCAGGGCGGCTAATGAAAAACTGTTTTTT. This encodes CASSERDLRAANEKLFF.

The gene calls are TRBV6-6 and TRBJ2-5; maybe TRBD1 (6 bases). V was shortened by 6 bases and J by 9 bases, with 11 bases between the two germline ends. The CDR3 extends over 11 amino acids. Per the germline V gene, CDR1 is MNHNY and CDR2 is SVGAGI (reference sequence). The CDR3 DNA reads as TGTGCCAGCAGGGAACAGGGTGCCCAGTACTTC. Protein product: CASREQGAQYF.

The V and J genes are TRBV27 and TRBJ2-1, with 8 positions matching TRBD2. Per the germline V gene, CDR1 is MNHEY and CDR2 is SMNVEV (reference sequence). CDR3 length equals 19 residues. J lost 5 bases, V lost 3 bases, and 18 bases had no gene match. The DNA of the CDR3 is TGTGCCAGCAGTTTTGGAACTAGCGGTATCTCAACTCACCACAATGAGCAGTTCTTC. It translates to CASSFGTSGISTHHNEQFF.

The chain carries TRBV5-1 and TRBJ2-3, with 15 bases fitting TRBD2. Germline trimming cut 4 bases from V and 6 bases from J; bases unmatched to any gene: 6. The germline CDR1 and CDR2 sequences are SGHRS and YFSETQ. The CDR3 length is 16 residues. The CDR3 nucleotides read TGCGCCAGCAGCAGGGGACTAGCGGGAGGAGAGGATACGCAGTATTTT. This encodes CASSRGLAGGEDTQYF.

The rearrangement joins TRBV28 to TRBJ1-5; possibly TRBD1 for D (6 bases). The CDR3 length is 15 residues. Germline lookup yields CDR1 MDHEN and CDR2 SYDVKM. V was trimmed by 6 bases and J by 1 base, leaving 13 bases between them. The CDR3 region has the DNA TGTGCCAGCAGCTATCGGACAGTAAGCAATCAGCCCCAGCATTTT. It encodes CASSYRTVSNQPQHF. The full variable domain, its missing parts supplied by reference TRBV28 and TRBJ1-5, is DVKVTQSSRYLVKRTGEKVFLECVQDMDHENMFWYRQDPGLGLRLIYFSYDVKMKEKGDIPEGYSVSREKKERFSLILESASTNQTSMYLCASSYRTVSNQPQHFGDGTRLSIL.

This sequence joins TRBV24-1 and TRBJ1-2, with TRBD1 as a possible D gene (6 bases). The CDR3 is 14 amino acids. The germline V and J ends were trimmed by 4 bases and 4 bases, with 12 bases remaining between them. Germline CDR1 is KGHDR and CDR2 is SFDVKD. This CDR3 reads CATSDSDSSYGYTF. CDR3 in DNA: TGTGCCACCAGTGACTCGGACAGCTCCTATGGCTACACCTTC.

V usage is TRBV7-9 and J usage is TRBJ2-7, with a tentative D call TRBD1 (6 bases). Germline CDR1 reads SEHNR; CDR2 reads FQNEAQ (reference sequence). V dropped 3 bases and J dropped 4 bases, with 13 bases sitting between them. This CDR3 region has 14 residues. This CDR3 reads CASSFGDRRYEQYF. The DNA for the CDR3 is TGTGCCAGCAGCTTTGGAGACAGGAGGTACGAGCAGTACTTC.

The rearrangement links TRBV5-1 to TRBJ1-1, with 7 bases lining up with TRBD1. From germline, CDR1 is SGHRS and CDR2 YFSETQ. The CDR3 length is 17 residues. Losses at the gene ends were 3 bases for V and 0 bases for J; bases not matched to a gene: 11. CDR3 residues: CASSSGRQGVMNTEAFF. The CDR3 DNA reads as TGCGCCAGCAGCTCCGGACGACAGGGTGTAATGAACACTGAAGCTTTCTTT.

This clone occurred a few times. V is TRBV5-1 and J is TRBJ1-4, with D perhaps TRBD1 (5 bases). This CDR3 spans 15 amino acids. V was trimmed by 0 bases and J by 6 bases, leaving 12 bases between them. CDR1 and CDR2 from the germline V gene are SGHRS and YFSETQ. The CDR3 is CASSLVAGKYEKLFF. DNA for the CDR3: TGCGCCAGCAGCTTGGTCGCAGGGAAATATGAAAAACTGTTTTTT.

This chain joins TRBV4-2 and TRBJ1-6, with 9 bases fitting TRBD1. Germline loops: CDR1 LGHNA, CDR2 YNFKEQ. After removal of 0 bases from V and 9 bases from J, the junction contained 6 bases not matched to a gene. The CDR3 runs to 16 residues. DNA for the CDR3: TGTGCCAGCAGCCAAGAGAACAGGGGGCGCGGTTCACCCCTCCACTTT. This sequence encodes CASSQENRGRGSPLHF.